One sample yielded the 19 T cell receptor beta chains listed below, sequenced in a study of T cell responses to AZD1222 COVID-19 vaccine. Using immunoSEQ multiplex PCR, the repertoire was profiled, and TCRdb retains in-frame clones only, with some absent. The sample carries 80,000 to 100,000 clones, 70% to 90% recorded once. The specimen comprised peripheral blood, sampled 28 days after the second AZD1222 dose. These receptors were taken from an adult who received the AZD1222 COVID-19 vaccine.

The J gene is TRBJ2-1, the V gene TRBV27; 14 nucleotides line up with TRBD2. The CDR3 loop spans 15 amino acids. Germline CDR1 is MNHEY and CDR2 is SMNVEV (reference sequence). V was pared by 7 bases and J by 8 bases, with 7 bases of the junction left unmatched. The CDR3: CASNTGTSGSYEQFF. DNA for the CDR3: TGTGCCAGCAACACCGGGACTAGCGGGAGCTATGAGCAGTTCTTC.

By share of the sample, this clone is medium-sized. The rearrangement joins TRBV5-1 to TRBJ1-6; tentative D call: TRBD1 (5 bases). The V gene's germline CDR1 is SGHRS and CDR2 YFSETQ. V dropped 0 bases and J dropped 10 bases, with 11 bases sitting between them. The CDR3 is 14 amino acids. The CDR3 DNA reads as TGCGCCAGCAGCTTGGGGGGCCAGCAGTCACCCCTCCACTTT. Encoded protein: CASSLGGQQSPLHF.

This chain joins TRBV4-1 and TRBJ1-2; the D gene is possibly TRBD1 (6 bases). This CDR3 region has 17 residues. Germline CDR1 is MGHRA and CDR2 is YSYEKL. V was trimmed by 0 bases and J by 4 bases, leaving 18 bases between them. The CDR3 here is CASSQEPHRASGYGYTF. CDR3 coding DNA: TGCGCCAGCAGCCAAGAACCCCACAGGGCGTCGGGCTATGGCTACACCTTC.

Ten or more counts support this clone. Distinct nucleotide sequences in the sample also encode this CDR3. The V gene is TRBV7-2, the J gene TRBJ2-7; 12 nucleotides agree with TRBD1. V was clipped by 0 bases and J by 6 bases; unmatched bases: 3. The germline CDR1 and CDR2 sequences are SGHTA and FQGNSA. The CDR3 has 15 amino acids. The CDR3 loop reads CASSLAGQGASEQYF. The CDR3 DNA reads as TGTGCCAGCAGCTTAGCGGGACAGGGGGCGAGCGAGCAGTACTTC.

The chain is built from TRBV19 and TRBJ1-1; D remains unclear. V lost 8 bases and J 6 bases, leaving 10 bases between the germline ends. Germline V gene lookup returns CDR1 LNHDA and CDR2 SQIVND (reference sequence). The CDR3 extends over 11 amino acids. This CDR3 is CASGLTAEAFF. CDR3 DNA sequence: TGTGCCAGTGGATTAACAGCTGAAGCTTTCTTT.

This clone was counted once. The rearrangement links TRBV27 to TRBJ1-2; maybe TRBD1 (5 bases). Germline V gene sequence: CDR1 MNHEY, CDR2 SMNVEV (reference sequence). Trimming stripped 0 bases from V and 5 bases from J, with 10 bases between. The CDR3 consists of 14 residues. The DNA for the CDR3 is TGTGCCAGCAGTTTATCGGGACTAGGATATGGCTACACCTTC. Translating it yields CASSLSGLGYGYTF.

This rearrangement joins TRBV9 to TRBJ2-1, with 13 positions matching TRBD2. In germline, CDR1 is SGDLS, CDR2 YYNGEE. The junction had 7 bases not matched to a gene; V was cut back by 4 bases and J by 6 bases. CDR3 length equals 16 residues. CDR3 protein: CASSPLGLAGTNEQFF. The CDR3 coding sequence is TGTGCCAGCAGCCCCCTGGGACTAGCGGGGACCAATGAGCAGTTCTTC. Complete variable domain (other parts from reference TRBV9 and TRBJ2-1): DSGVTQTPKHLITATGQRVTLRCSPRSGDLSVYWYQQSLDQGLQFLIQYYNGEERAKGNILERFSAQQFPDLHSELNLSSLELGDSALYFCASSPLGLAGTNEQFFGPGTRLTVL.

The rearrangement links TRBV5-4 to TRBJ2-1; a possible D gene is TRBD1 (6 bases). The germline V and J ends were trimmed by 4 bases and 4 bases, with 6 bases remaining between them. Germline V gene data show CDR1 as SGHNT and CDR2 as YYREEE (reference sequence). The CDR3 extends over 12 amino acids. The CDR3 DNA sequence: TGTGCCAGCAGCCAGGGGTACAATGAGCAGTTCTTC. Translated: CASSQGYNEQFF.

The rearrangement links TRBV6-5 to TRBJ1-6, with D hard to call. Germline CDR1 reads MNHEY; CDR2 reads SVGAGI. CDR3 length: 15 amino acids. Trimming left V 0 bases short and J 8 bases short, with 11 bases between. The CDR3 protein is CASSYSLSPDSPLHF. CDR3 coding DNA: TGTGCCAGCAGTTACTCCCTCAGTCCCGATTCACCCCTCCACTTT.

The chain combines TRBV2 with TRBJ1-1; D uncertain. The CDR3 consists of 13 residues. CDR1 and CDR2 from the germline V gene are SNHLY and FYNNEI. The ends were cut back, 4 bases at V and 0 bases at J, with 6 bases in the middle. CDR3 amino acids: CASSGGMNTEAFF. The CDR3 DNA sequence: TGTGCCAGCAGTGGAGGTATGAACACTGAAGCTTTCTTT.

J is TRBJ1-1 and V is TRBV5-6; D is ambiguous. Germline-derived CDR1 and CDR2 are SGHDT and YYEEEE. Trimming took 4 bases from V and 1 from J, leaving 11 bases between them. The CDR3 contains 14 residues. The CDR3 spells CASSGPGRNTEAFF. The CDR3 nucleotides read TGTGCCAGCAGCGGACCCGGGAGGAACACTGAAGCTTTCTTT.

V gene TRBV24-1 combines with J gene TRBJ1-1; D remains ambiguous. CDR3 length equals 12 residues. V gave up 8 bases and J gave up 3 bases, with 9 bases separating them. CDR1 and CDR2 (germline): KGHDR, SFDVKD. CDR3 nucleotide sequence: TGTGCCACCACCGACGGGGACACTGAAGCTTTCTTT. Its protein product is CATTDGDTEAFF.

This sequence joins TRBV10-3 and TRBJ2-7; TRBD1 matches 10 bases. J lost 6 bases, V lost 11 bases, and 7 bases had no gene match. There are 12 residues in the CDR3. CDR1 is ENHRY and CDR2 is SYGVKD in the germline V gene. This CDR3 reads CASGTGVGEQYV. In DNA form, the CDR3 reads TGTGCCTCGGGGACAGGGGTCGGCGAGCAGTACGTC.

The J gene is TRBJ1-5, the V gene TRBV7-2; D is ambiguous. The V end was cut by 1 base, the J end by 4 bases, with 11 bases between. The CDR3 has 15 amino acids. From germline, CDR1 is SGHTA and CDR2 FQGNSA. In DNA, the CDR3 is TGTGCCAGCAGCTTAGAGGTCGGCAGTAATCAGCCCCAGCATTTT. This codes for CASSLEVGSNQPQHF. Supplemented by reference TRBV7-2 and TRBJ1-5, the full variable domain reads GAGVSQSPSNKVTEKGKDVELRCDPISGHTALYWYRQSLGQGLEFLIYFQGNSAPDKSGLPSDRFSAERTGGSVSTLTIQRTQQEDSAVYLCASSLEVGSNQPQHFGDGTRLSIL.

V gene TRBV4-3 combines with J gene TRBJ1-5, with D unclear. Trimming pared 3 bases from V and 8 bases from J, leaving 14 bases between. Germline CDR1 LGHNA, CDR2 YSLEER. The CDR3 has 14 residues. As DNA, the CDR3 is TGCGCCAGCAGCCACGGACGGTCCAAGGAGCCCCAGCATTTT. It yields the protein CASSHGRSKEPQHF.

The CDR3 sequence is CATRADPSTQYF. The CDR3, as DNA: TGTGCCACGAGAGCGGATCCCTCGACCCAGTACTTC. This chain connects TRBV15 to TRBJ2-5; D might be TRBD2 (5 bases). Between the trimmed V and J ends, which lost 9 bases and 7 bases, there was a span of 15 bases. Germline V gene lookup returns CDR1 LNHNV and CDR2 YYDKDF (reference sequence). This CDR3 region has 12 residues.

The chain is built from TRBV11-3 and TRBJ2-2; D unclear. V gave up 5 bases and J gave up 3 bases, with 10 bases separating them. Germline V gives CDR1 SGHNT, CDR2 YENEEA. This CDR3 has 14 amino acids. The CDR3 protein is CASSPRGDTGELFF. The CDR3 DNA is TGTGCCAGCAGCCCCCGCGGCGACACCGGGGAGCTGTTTTTT.

The chain recombines TRBV18 with TRBJ2-7; D is undetermined. Trimming left V 8 bases short and J 5 bases short, with 16 bases between. From germline, CDR1 is KGHSH and CDR2 LQKENI. This CDR3 is 13 amino acids long. The CDR3 coding sequence is TGTGCCAGCGGGCCGACATTGGGCAACGAGCAGTACGTC. Amino acid sequence: CASGPTLGNEQYV.

There are a few counts of this clone. The chain carries TRBV15 and TRBJ2-5; 10 bases match TRBD2. Germline CDR1 reads LNHNV; CDR2 reads YYDKDF (reference sequence). V lost 4 bases and J lost 3; bases outside the gene matches: 2. This CDR3 region has 14 residues. The CDR3 spells CATSKGLAEETQYF. In DNA, the CDR3 is TGTGCCACCAGCAAAGGACTAGCGGAAGAGACCCAGTACTTC.